The clone carrying this T cell receptor (beta chain) was detected only a few times. Its matching antigen is unknown. Unexposed donor CD4+ T cells date from about 2011-2018, before the COVID-19 pandemic. The cells were cultured for around ten days before CD4+ T cells were isolated. TCRdb keeps only in-frame clones here, not all; method: immunoSEQ multiplex PCR. The top ten clones hold approximately 20% of a sample with 15,000 to 20,000 clones, about 78% of them seen once. The data derive from a study of CD4 T cells in relation to SARS-CoV-2 and coronaviruses. Turning to the study itself: Negative control cultures got HIV-1 Nef peptides or no peptide.

Trimming pared 0 bases from V and 1 base from J, leaving 13 bases between. Germline V gene lookup returns CDR1 MGHDK and CDR2 SYGVNS. This CDR3 is built from 18 residues. Specimen: CD4+ T cells from PBMCs, cultured in vitro. This receptor was obtained from a human donor in good health. The gene calls are TRBV25-1 and TRBJ2-6; tentative D call: TRBD1 (6 bases). Here the CDR3 DNA reads TGTGCCAGCAGTGAATATCGTCAGGGGCCGTCTGGGGCCAACGTCCTGACTTTC. This translates into CASSEYRQGPSGANVLTF.